This TCR beta chain emerged from a study of OX40 agonist ivuxolimab in advanced cancers. Looking at the study overall: Mean age approximately 55 years, range about 23 to 79; roughly 82% male. Previous treatment with anti-PD-1, anti-PD-L1 or anti-CTLA-4 therapy was allowed; about 40% had received some. Partial response was recorded in three patients: one hepatocellular carcinoma and two cutaneous melanoma cases. Overall study findings and caveats: Specificity for antigen went undetermined in the expanded peripheral T cells.

Assay: immunoSEQ multiplex PCR; the TCRdb copy retains only in-frame clones and omits some. The sample consists of about 79,000 clones, 85% to 90% of them appearing once. A word on this clone: Its specificity is unknown.

V shed 0 bases and J shed 1 base, with 18 bases lying between them. This CDR3 comprises 17 residues. Germline CDR1 and CDR2: SQVTM and ANQGSEA. Sequencing used CD4+ or CD8+ T cells sorted from blood, obtained in a trial of the OX40 agonist ivuxolimab. The V call is TRBV29-1, the J call TRBJ1-2, with D unclear. This TCR was recovered from an adult with an advanced solid tumor such as melanoma, head and neck, liver or kidney cancer. The CDR3 coding sequence is TGCAGCGTTGAAGATAATAGTGTGGCAGCTCTTAACTATGGCTACACCTTC. It translates to CSVEDNSVAALNYGYTF. Full variable domain (rest looked up from reference TRBV29-1 and TRBJ1-2): SAVISQKPSRDICQRGTSLTIQCQVDSQVTMMFWYRQQPGQSLTLIATANQGSEATYESGFVIDKFPISRPNLTFSTLTVSNMSPEDSSIYLCSVEDNSVAALNYGYTFGSGTRLTVV.